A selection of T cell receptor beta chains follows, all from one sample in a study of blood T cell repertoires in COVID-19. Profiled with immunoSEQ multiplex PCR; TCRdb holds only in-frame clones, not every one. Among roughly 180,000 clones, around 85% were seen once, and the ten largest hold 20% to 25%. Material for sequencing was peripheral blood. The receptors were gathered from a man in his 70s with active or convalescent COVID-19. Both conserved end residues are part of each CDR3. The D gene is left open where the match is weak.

CDR3: CASSLIRGGGAGADTQYF
V: TRBV11-2
J: TRBJ2-3
D: TRBD2

CDR3: CASSIPRATEAFF
V: TRBV19
J: TRBJ1-1
D: -

CDR3: CASSYGVYRGDQPQHF
V: TRBV6-2/TRBV6-3
J: TRBJ1-5
D: TRBD1

CDR3: CASSPDRENTEAFF
V: TRBV4-3
J: TRBJ1-1
D: TRBD1

CDR3: CAISGSPDGYNEQFF
V: TRBV10-3
J: TRBJ2-1
D: -

CDR3: CASSSPPRVGEQYF
V: TRBV7-9
J: TRBJ2-7
D: -

CDR3: CAISASGAEAFF
V: TRBV10-3
J: TRBJ1-1
D: -

CDR3: CASSVAYGGAYEQYF
V: TRBV9
J: TRBJ2-7
D: TRBD2

CDR3: CASSLGPGGEKLFF
V: TRBV5-1
J: TRBJ1-4
D: -

CDR3: CASSPQGLVNTEAFF
V: TRBV11-2
J: TRBJ1-1
D: -

CDR3: CASSSRQGLGYTF
V: TRBV6-2/TRBV6-3
J: TRBJ1-2
D: TRBD1

CDR3: CASSFGRGTTNEKLFF
V: TRBV5-1
J: TRBJ1-4
D: TRBD1

CDR3: CASSQEYRGNQPQHF
V: TRBV4-3
J: TRBJ1-5
D: -

CDR3: CASSQVDRGWSGNTIYF
V: TRBV3-1/TRBV3-2
J: TRBJ1-3
D: TRBD1

CDR3: CASSLGGSSGNQETQYF
V: TRBV5-4
J: TRBJ2-5
D: TRBD2

CDR3: CASSVGDRGNYGYTF
V: TRBV9
J: TRBJ1-2
D: TRBD1

CDR3: CASSPTMGAIF
V: TRBV2
J: TRBJ2-1
D: -

CDR3: CASSLAGGWGEQFF
V: TRBV7-2
J: TRBJ2-1
D: -

CDR3: CASSYSWTSGSNEQFF
V: TRBV6-5
J: TRBJ2-1
D: TRBD2

CDR3: CSAIPRGGYTF
V: TRBV20-1
J: TRBJ1-2
D: -

CDR3: CASRNRGNSYEQYF
V: TRBV6-5
J: TRBJ2-7
D: TRBD1

CDR3: CASSTGGTEAFF
V: TRBV12-3/TRBV12-4
J: TRBJ1-1
D: TRBD1

CDR3: CASSSPGGAGAEAFF
V: TRBV28
J: TRBJ1-1
D: TRBD1

CDR3: CASFGGRENTEAFF
V: TRBV7-9
J: TRBJ1-1
D: -

CDR3: CASSLPGTNYNEQFF
V: TRBV18
J: TRBJ2-1
D: -

CDR3: CSALFNEKLFF
V: TRBV20-1
J: TRBJ1-4
D: -

CDR3: CASSLTKVSGRTGELFF
V: TRBV7-3
J: TRBJ2-2
D: TRBD2

CDR3: CASSSAGYSNQPQHF
V: TRBV3-1/TRBV3-2
J: TRBJ1-5
D: -

CDR3: CAWKLMMGGGSPLHF
V: TRBV30
J: TRBJ1-6
D: -

CDR3: CASSKLGYEQYF
V: TRBV6-2/TRBV6-3
J: TRBJ2-7
D: -

CDR3: CASSSRDRGYNEQFF
V: TRBV5-1
J: TRBJ2-1
D: TRBD1

CDR3: CASSFTGIPYGYTF
V: TRBV7-2
J: TRBJ1-2
D: -

CDR3: CAWDRGRTNEKLFF
V: TRBV30
J: TRBJ1-4
D: TRBD1

CDR3: CASSPTVHQPQHF
V: TRBV18
J: TRBJ1-5
D: -

CDR3: CASSLTVRNTIYF
V: TRBV28
J: TRBJ1-3
D: -

CDR3: CASSLASGSGRRETQYF
V: TRBV11-3
J: TRBJ2-5
D: TRBD2

CDR3: CASSYSWRQDGGEQFF
V: TRBV6-5
J: TRBJ2-1
D: -